The clone carrying this T cell receptor beta chain was picked up one time. The antigen remains unidentified. This entry is derived from a study of OX40 agonist ivuxolimab in advanced cancers. Study background: From roughly 23 to 90 years was the age range, with a mean of around 54 years, and about 83% were male. Checkpoint inhibitors had been given previously to over 30% of patients. Patients achieving partial responses numbered three: one hepatocellular carcinoma case and two cutaneous melanoma cases.

Study-level points and caveats: Clones of CD4+ and CD8+ blood T cells grew by week 6 at doses of 0.1 to 3.0 mg/kg.

Data came from immunoSEQ multiplex PCR; TCRdb stores just in-frame clones and leaves some out. The sample yields 45,000 to 75,000 clones, roughly four fifths seen once. The CDR3 runs to 16 residues. V lost 1 base and J lost 5; bases outside the gene matches: 10. Germline V gene data show CDR1 as SGHNT and CDR2 as YYREEE (reference sequence). The sample consisted of CD4+ or CD8+ T cells sorted from blood, taken in a trial of the OX40 agonist ivuxolimab. The TCR was taken from an adult with an advanced solid tumor such as melanoma, head and neck, liver or kidney cancer. The gene calls are TRBV5-4 and TRBJ2-5; TRBD1 matches 8 bases. This CDR3 reads CASSLMGRGQAETQYF. CDR3 in DNA: TGTGCCAGCAGCTTGATGGGACGGGGACAGGCGGAGACCCAGTACTTC.